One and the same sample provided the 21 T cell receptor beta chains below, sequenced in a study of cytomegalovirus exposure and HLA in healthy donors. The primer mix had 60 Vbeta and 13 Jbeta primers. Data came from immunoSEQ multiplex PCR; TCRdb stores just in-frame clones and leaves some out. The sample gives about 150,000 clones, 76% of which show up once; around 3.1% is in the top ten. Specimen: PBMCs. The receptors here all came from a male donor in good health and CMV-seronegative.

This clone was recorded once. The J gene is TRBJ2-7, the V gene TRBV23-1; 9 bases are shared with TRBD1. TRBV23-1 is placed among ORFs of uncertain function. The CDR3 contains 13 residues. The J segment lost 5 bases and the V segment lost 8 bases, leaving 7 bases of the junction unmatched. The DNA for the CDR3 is TGCGCCAGCCTAAGGACAGGGGTGCACGAGCAGTACTTC. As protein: CASLRTGVHEQYF.

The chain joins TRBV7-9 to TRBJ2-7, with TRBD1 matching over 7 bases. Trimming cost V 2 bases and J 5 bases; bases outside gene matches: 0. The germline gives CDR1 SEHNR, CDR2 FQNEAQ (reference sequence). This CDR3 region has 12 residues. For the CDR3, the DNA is TGTGCCAGCAGCTTACAGGGGGACGAGCAGTACTTC. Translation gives CASSLQGDEQYF.

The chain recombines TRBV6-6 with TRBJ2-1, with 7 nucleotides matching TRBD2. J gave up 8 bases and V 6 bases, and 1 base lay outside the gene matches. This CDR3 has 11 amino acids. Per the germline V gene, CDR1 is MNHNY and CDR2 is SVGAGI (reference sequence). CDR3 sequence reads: CASRAGDEQFF. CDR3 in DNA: TGTGCCAGCAGGGCGGGAGATGAGCAGTTCTTC.

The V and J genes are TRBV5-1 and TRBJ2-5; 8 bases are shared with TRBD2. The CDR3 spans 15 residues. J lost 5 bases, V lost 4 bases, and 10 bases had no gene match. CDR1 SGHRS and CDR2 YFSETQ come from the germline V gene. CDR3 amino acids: CASSPQDPGGETQYF. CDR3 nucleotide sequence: TGCGCCAGCAGCCCCCAGGACCCGGGAGGGGAGACCCAGTACTTC.

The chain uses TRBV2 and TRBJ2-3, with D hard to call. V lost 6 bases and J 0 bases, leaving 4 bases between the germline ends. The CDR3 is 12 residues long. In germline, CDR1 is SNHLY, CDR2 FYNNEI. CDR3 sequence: CASRASTDTQYF. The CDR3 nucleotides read TGTGCCAGCAGGGCAAGCACAGATACGCAGTATTTT.

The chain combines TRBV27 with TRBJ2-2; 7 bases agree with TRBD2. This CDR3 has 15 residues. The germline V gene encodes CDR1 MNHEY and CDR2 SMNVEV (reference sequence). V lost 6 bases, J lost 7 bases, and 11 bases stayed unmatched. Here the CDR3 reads CASRPLYGRGGELFF. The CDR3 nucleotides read TGTGCCAGCAGACCCCTCTATGGGAGGGGCGGGGAGCTGTTTTTT.

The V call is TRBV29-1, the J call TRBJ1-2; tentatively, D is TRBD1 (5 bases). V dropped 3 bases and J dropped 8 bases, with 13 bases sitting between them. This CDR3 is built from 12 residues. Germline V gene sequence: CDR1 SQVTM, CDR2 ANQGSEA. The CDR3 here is CSVDEARGGYTF. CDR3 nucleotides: TGCAGCGTTGATGAAGCCCGGGGGGGCTACACCTTC. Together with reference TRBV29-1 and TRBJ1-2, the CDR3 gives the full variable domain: SAVISQKPSRDICQRGTSLTIQCQVDSQVTMMFWYRQQPGQSLTLIATANQGSEATYESGFVIDKFPISRPNLTFSTLTVSNMSPEDSSIYLCSVDEARGGYTFGSGTRLTVV.

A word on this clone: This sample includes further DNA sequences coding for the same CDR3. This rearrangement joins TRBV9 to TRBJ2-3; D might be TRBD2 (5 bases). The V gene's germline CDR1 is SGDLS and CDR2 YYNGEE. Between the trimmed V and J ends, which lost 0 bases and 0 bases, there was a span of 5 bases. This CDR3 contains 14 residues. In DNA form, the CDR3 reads TGTGCCAGCAGCGTAGCGGGAAGCACAGATACGCAGTATTTT. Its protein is CASSVAGSTDTQYF.

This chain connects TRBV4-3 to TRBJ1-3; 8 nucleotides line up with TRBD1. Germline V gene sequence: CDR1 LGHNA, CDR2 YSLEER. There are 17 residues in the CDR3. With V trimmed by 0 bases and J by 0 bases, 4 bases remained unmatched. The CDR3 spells CASSQEAGGSSGNTIYF. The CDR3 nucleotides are TGCGCCAGCAGCCAAGAAGCAGGGGGCTCCTCTGGAAACACCATATATTTT.

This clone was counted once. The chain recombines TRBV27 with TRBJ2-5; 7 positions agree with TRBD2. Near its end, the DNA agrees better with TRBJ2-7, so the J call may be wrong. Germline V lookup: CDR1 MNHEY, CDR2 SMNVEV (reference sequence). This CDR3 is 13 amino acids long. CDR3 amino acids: CASRRRGGLEQYF. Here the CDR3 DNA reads TGTGCCAGCAGGAGGAGGGGAGGGCTCGAGCAGTACTTC.

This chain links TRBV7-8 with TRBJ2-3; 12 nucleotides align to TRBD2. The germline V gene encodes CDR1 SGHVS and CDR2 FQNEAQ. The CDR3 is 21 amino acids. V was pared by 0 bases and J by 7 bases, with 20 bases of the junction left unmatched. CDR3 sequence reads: CASSLAQPSGGAAGKWNTQYF. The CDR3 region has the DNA TGTGCCAGCAGCTTAGCGCAGCCTAGCGGGGGGGCCGCAGGGAAATGGAATACGCAGTATTTT.

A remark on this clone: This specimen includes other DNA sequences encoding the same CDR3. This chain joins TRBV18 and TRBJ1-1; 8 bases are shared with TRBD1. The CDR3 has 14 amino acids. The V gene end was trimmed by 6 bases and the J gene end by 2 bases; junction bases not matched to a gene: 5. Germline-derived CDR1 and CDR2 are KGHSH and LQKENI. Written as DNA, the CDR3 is TGTGCCAGCTCTCCCCAGGGGGCTAACACTGAAGCTTTCTTT. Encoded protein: CASSPQGANTEAFF.

The CDR3 reads CASSRLTVILGTEAFF. Here the CDR3 DNA reads TGTGCCAGCAGTCGCCTGACAGTTATCCTGGGCACTGAAGCTTTCTTT. V gene TRBV6-6 combines with J gene TRBJ1-1; TRBD1 might be the D (5 bases). This CDR3 comprises 16 residues. Trimming removed 5 bases from V and 4 bases from J, with 20 bases in between. CDR1 is MNHNY and CDR2 is SVGAGI in the germline V gene (reference sequence).

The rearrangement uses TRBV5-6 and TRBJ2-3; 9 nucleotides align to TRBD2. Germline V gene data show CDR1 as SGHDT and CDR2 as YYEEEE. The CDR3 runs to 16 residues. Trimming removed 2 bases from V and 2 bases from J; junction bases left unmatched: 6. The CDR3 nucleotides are TGTGCCAGCAGCTTATACCTAGCGGGACCCACAGATACGCAGTATTTT. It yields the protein CASSLYLAGPTDTQYF.

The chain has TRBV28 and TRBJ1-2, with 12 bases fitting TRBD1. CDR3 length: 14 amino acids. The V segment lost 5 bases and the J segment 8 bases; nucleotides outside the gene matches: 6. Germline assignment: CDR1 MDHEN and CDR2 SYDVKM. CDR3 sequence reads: CASSEGQGAPGYTF. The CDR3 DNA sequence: TGTGCCAGCAGTGAGGGACAGGGGGCGCCGGGCTACACCTTC.

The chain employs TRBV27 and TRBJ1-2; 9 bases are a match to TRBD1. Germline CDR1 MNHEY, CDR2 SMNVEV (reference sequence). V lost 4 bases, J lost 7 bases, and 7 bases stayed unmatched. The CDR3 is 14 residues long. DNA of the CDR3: TGTGCCAGCAGTTCCCTGGACAGGGGAGTTGGCTACACCTTC. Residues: CASSSLDRGVGYTF.

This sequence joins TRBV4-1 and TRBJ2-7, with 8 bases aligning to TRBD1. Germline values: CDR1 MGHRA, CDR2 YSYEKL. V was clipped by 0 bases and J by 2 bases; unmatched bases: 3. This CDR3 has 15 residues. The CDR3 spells CASSQDPGQAYEQYF. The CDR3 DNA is TGCGCCAGCAGCCAAGACCCGGGACAGGCCTACGAGCAGTACTTC.

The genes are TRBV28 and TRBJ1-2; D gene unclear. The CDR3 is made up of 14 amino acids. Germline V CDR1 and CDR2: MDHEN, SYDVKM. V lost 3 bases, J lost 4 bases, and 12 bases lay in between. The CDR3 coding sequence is TGTGCCAGCAGTTTGGAGAGGGCTGGCTATGGCTACACCTTC. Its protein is CASSLERAGYGYTF.

The CDR3 DNA reads TGCGCCAGCAGCCAAGGCGGGACTAGCGGGGGGGCCACACGAGAGACCCAGTACTTC. It yields the protein CASSQGGTSGGATRETQYF. The rearrangement uses TRBV4-1 and TRBJ2-5; 16 bases match TRBD2. V gave up 1 base and J gave up 4 bases; unmatched junction bases: 9. The CDR3 contains 19 residues. CDR1 and CDR2 from the germline V gene are MGHRA and YSYEKL.

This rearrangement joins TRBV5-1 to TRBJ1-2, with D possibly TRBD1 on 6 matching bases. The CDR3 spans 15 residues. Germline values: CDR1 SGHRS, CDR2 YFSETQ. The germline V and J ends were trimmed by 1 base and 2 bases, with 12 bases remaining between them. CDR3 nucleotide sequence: TGCGCCAGCAGCTTGAATGGGCAGGGGAACTATGGCTACACCTTC. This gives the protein CASSLNGQGNYGYTF.

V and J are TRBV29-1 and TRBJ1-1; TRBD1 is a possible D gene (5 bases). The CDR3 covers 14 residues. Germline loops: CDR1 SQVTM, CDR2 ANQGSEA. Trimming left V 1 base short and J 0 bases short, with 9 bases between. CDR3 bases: TGCAGCGTTGAAGGTCCAGGGTTGAACACTGAAGCTTTCTTT. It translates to CSVEGPGLNTEAFF.